The present T cell receptor beta chain was sequenced within a study of cytomegalovirus exposure and HLA in healthy donors. PCR employed 60 Vbeta and 13 Jbeta primers. Only in-frame clones appear in the TCRdb table, and some are missing; sequencing was by immunoSEQ multiplex PCR. The sample contains around 150,000 clones, around 80% of which appear only once. The CDR3 consists of 15 residues. V was pared by 4 bases and J by 3 bases, with 5 bases of the junction left unmatched. From germline, CDR1 is SGHNT and CDR2 YYREEE (reference sequence). This sequence originates from a middle-aged man in good health and CMV-seronegative. The sample was PBMCs. J is TRBJ2-1 and V is TRBV5-4, with TRBD1 matching 9 bases. CDR3 nucleotide sequence: TGTGCCAGCAGCGCGGACAGGGGTAACTACAATGAGCAGTTCTTC. This codes for CASSADRGNYNEQFF.